The 20 T cell receptor beta chains given below trace back to one sample, sequenced in a study of shared clonotypes between healthy human individuals. Clones were read by immunoSEQ multiplex PCR, and TCRdb kept only the in-frame ones, dropping some. The table includes 2.3 million or so clones, just over 90% detected once. The specimen sequenced was naive CD4+ T cells from PBMCs. The subset denotes: CD45RA+ positively selected. Receptors originate from a man aged 18-30 years in good health. Some clones in this sample may be carry-over from other donors' samples.

Comments on this clone: The same CDR3 arises from other DNA sequences in this sample as well. The rearrangement uses TRBV5-1 and TRBJ1-4; D not resolved. V lost 0 bases and J lost 3, with 3 bases in between. Germline V CDR1 and CDR2: SGHRS, YFSETQ. The CDR3 has 13 amino acids. The CDR3 reads CASSLEPNEKLFF. The CDR3 DNA follows: TGCGCCAGCAGCTTGGAACCTAATGAAAAACTGTTTTTT.

Remarks on this clone: The same CDR3 is also encoded by other DNA sequences in this sample. The genes are TRBV18 and TRBJ1-2, with 7 nucleotides matching TRBD1. CDR3 length: 13 amino acids. The germline V gene has CDR1 KGHSH and CDR2 LQKENI. Losses at the gene ends were 2 bases for V and 4 bases for J; bases not matched to a gene: 1. CDR3 nucleotide sequence: TGTGCCAGCTCACCAGGGACAGCCTATGGCTACACCTTC. The encoded protein is CASSPGTAYGYTF.

Regarding this clone: Other DNA sequences in the same sample also yield this CDR3. The chain couples TRBV20-1 to TRBJ1-1; no clear D. V was cut by 6 bases and J by 1 base, with 6 bases left in between. This CDR3 is built from 11 residues. The germline gives CDR1 DFQATT, CDR2 SNEGSKA (reference sequence). CDR3 bases: TGCAGTGCAGGAGGGAACACTGAAGCTTTCTTT. Translating gives CSAGGNTEAFF.

The V and J genes are TRBV6-5 and TRBJ1-1; 7 positions agree with TRBD1. This CDR3 region has 13 residues. V lost 7 bases, J lost 1 base, and 3 bases stayed unmatched. The germline V gene encodes CDR1 MNHEY and CDR2 SVGAGI. In DNA, the CDR3 is TGTGCCAGCAAGGGACAGCCGAACACTGAAGCTTTCTTT. It encodes CASKGQPNTEAFF.

This chain links TRBV30 with TRBJ2-5; D gene unclear. From germline, CDR1 is GTSNPN and CDR2 SVGIG (reference sequence). The CDR3 totals 11 residues. Deletions cut 4 bases from V and 5 bases from J, with 8 bases between. The CDR3 DNA reads TGTGCCTGGAAGGATTCGGAGACCCAGTACTTC. It is translated as CAWKDSETQYF. Full variable domain (outside the CDR3, taken from reference TRBV30 and TRBJ2-5): SQTIHQWPATLVQPVGSPLSLECTVEGTSNPNLYWYRQAAGRGLQLLFYSVGIGQISSEVPQNLSASRPQDRQFILSSKKLLLSDSGFYLCAWKDSETQYFGPGTRLLVL.

The chain has TRBV7-9 and TRBJ2-7, with D tentatively TRBD1 (6 bases). This CDR3 region has 14 residues. The V and J ends lost 4 bases and 0 bases respectively, with 10 bases between them. Germline lookup yields CDR1 SEHNR and CDR2 FQNEAQ (reference sequence). The CDR3 here is CASSSQGDSYEQYF. In DNA form, the CDR3 reads TGTGCCAGCAGCTCACAGGGAGACTCCTACGAGCAGTACTTC. The full variable domain, completed using reference TRBV7-9 and TRBJ2-7, is DTGVSQNPRHKITKRGQNVTFRCDPISEHNRLYWYRQTLGQGPEFLTYFQNEAQLEKSRLLSDRFSAERPKGSFSTLEIQRTEQGDSAMYLCASSSQGDSYEQYFGPGTRLTVT.

The chain employs TRBV7-6 and TRBJ2-2; D possibly matches TRBD1 or TRBD2 (5 bases each). This CDR3 has 16 residues. Germline V gene lookup returns CDR1 SGHVS and CDR2 FNYEAQ. V lost 1 base and J 5 bases, leaving 14 bases between the germline ends. The CDR3 sequence: CASSLEGPNPTGELFF. The CDR3, as DNA: TGTGCCAGCAGCTTAGAGGGACCCAATCCAACCGGGGAGCTGTTTTTT.

The J gene is TRBJ2-2, the V gene TRBV7-8, with D perhaps matching TRBD1 or TRBD2 (5 bases each). Looked up from germline, CDR1 is SGHVS and CDR2 is FQNEAQ. Trimming shortened V by 3 bases and J by 6 bases, and 14 bases separated the two germline ends. This CDR3 spans 15 amino acids. This CDR3 reads CASSFSGQPPGELFF. In DNA, the CDR3 is TGTGCCAGCAGCTTTTCGGGGCAGCCCCCCGGGGAGCTGTTTTTT.

The chain combines TRBV28 with TRBJ1-6; no clear D gene. The CDR3 has 15 amino acids. V was cut by 3 bases and J by 8 bases, with 14 bases left in between. Germline CDR1 reads MDHEN; CDR2 reads SYDVKM. In DNA form, the CDR3 reads TGTGCCAGCAGTTTTGCTCCTGGTGGGGATTCACCCCTCCACTTT. Encoded protein: CASSFAPGGDSPLHF.

The chain combines TRBV7-8 with TRBJ2-5, with 12 nucleotides matching TRBD2. V shed 4 bases and J 4 bases; nucleotides not matched to a gene: 13. Germline V gene data show CDR1 as SGHVS and CDR2 as FQNEAQ. The CDR3 has 18 amino acids. Here the CDR3 DNA reads TGTGCCAGCAGCTCCTGGGGGGCTAGCGGGAGGGTTGGAGAGACCCAGTACTTC. Protein sequence: CASSSWGASGRVGETQYF.

The chain combines TRBV7-9 with TRBJ1-4, with 8 bases that match TRBD1. The CDR3 covers 19 residues. The V gene's germline CDR1 is SEHNR and CDR2 FQNEAQ (reference sequence). The V gene end was trimmed by 1 base and the J gene end by 7 bases; junction bases not matched to a gene: 17. The CDR3 is CASSLVGGTGDPGSEKLFF. CDR3 nucleotide sequence: TGTGCCAGCAGCTTAGTAGGTGGGACAGGCGATCCAGGTAGTGAAAAACTGTTTTTT.

This sequence joins TRBV28 and TRBJ2-1; 8 bases fit TRBD1. The CDR3 is made up of 14 amino acids. CDR1 is MDHEN and CDR2 is SYDVKM in the germline V gene. V lost 10 bases and J lost 9; bases outside the gene matches: 14. The CDR3, as DNA: TGTGCCACCACGACAGGGGCCCTTAGGGTTGAGCAGTTCTTC. It yields the protein CATTTGALRVEQFF.

The sample holds a few counts of this clone. The chain combines TRBV25-1 with TRBJ2-2; possibly TRBD2 for D (5 bases). Germline V gene data show CDR1 as MGHDK and CDR2 as SYGVNS. The CDR3 has 15 residues. The ends were cut back, 1 base at V and 5 bases at J, with 11 bases in the middle. DNA for the CDR3: TGTGCCAGCAGTGAATCTCGTCTAGCTACCGGGGAGCTGTTTTTT. Its protein product is CASSESRLATGELFF.

The chain carries TRBV4-1 and TRBJ1-5; 8 nucleotides agree with TRBD1. Germline V CDR1 and CDR2: MGHRA, YSYEKL. This CDR3 is built from 14 residues. V was pared by 4 bases and J by 7 bases, with 6 bases of the junction left unmatched. The CDR3 nucleotides are TGCGCCAGCAGCCCTCAGGGGGCGAGGCAGCCCCAGCATTTT. This encodes CASSPQGARQPQHF.

The J gene is TRBJ1-2, the V gene TRBV7-9, with D possibly TRBD1 on 5 matching bases. V gave up 3 bases and J gave up 7 bases, with 12 bases separating them. The CDR3 runs to 13 residues. Germline V CDR1 and CDR2: SEHNR, FQNEAQ (reference sequence). CDR3 DNA: TGTGCCAGCAGCTTTCCGGGGCCGTCTGGCTACACCTTC. This codes for CASSFPGPSGYTF.

The chain employs TRBV6-6 and TRBJ2-3; D may be TRBD1 or TRBD2 (5 bases each). The V gene's germline CDR1 is MNHNY and CDR2 SVGAGI (reference sequence). Trimming took off 5 bases at V and 2 bases at J, with 17 bases between the two ends. This CDR3 has 16 amino acids. The CDR3 sequence: CASSPGPRKATDTQYF. Here the CDR3 DNA reads TGTGCCAGCAGTCCGGGACCTCGGAAGGCCACAGATACGCAGTATTTT.

As to this clone: Other DNA sequences in the sample encode the same CDR3. The CDR3: CASSLIGYEQYF. In DNA form, the CDR3 reads TGCGCCAGCAGCTTGATCGGTTACGAGCAGTACTTC. V gene TRBV5-1 combines with J gene TRBJ2-7; no definite D call. The germline V gene encodes CDR1 SGHRS and CDR2 YFSETQ. The CDR3 is made up of 12 amino acids. The V and J ends lost 1 base and 4 bases respectively, with 6 bases between them.

The chain carries TRBV4-1 and TRBJ2-1; 9 bases agree with TRBD2. Germline CDR1 is MGHRA and CDR2 is YSYEKL. The CDR3 totals 15 residues. With V trimmed by 0 bases and J by 4 bases, 1 base remained unmatched. CDR3 coding DNA: TGCGCCAGCAGCCAAGACGCGGGAGGGTACAATGAGCAGTTCTTC. Protein product: CASSQDAGGYNEQFF.

With respect to this clone: Other DNA sequences in the same sample also yield this CDR3. The chain couples TRBV9 to TRBJ2-1; no clear D gene. Germline CDR1 reads SGDLS; CDR2 reads YYNGEE. Trimming pared 3 bases from V and 7 bases from J, leaving 14 bases between. The length of the CDR3 is 14 residues. The CDR3 bases are TGTGCCAGCAGCGGCCGGGCCCCTAGGAATGAGCAGTTCTTC. Amino acids: CASSGRAPRNEQFF.

With regard to this clone: The sample holds other DNA sequences that translate to the same CDR3. V is TRBV11-3 and J is TRBJ2-3, with D unclear. This CDR3 is 13 amino acids long. Germline assignment: CDR1 SGHNT and CDR2 YENEEA. With 3 bases removed from V and 0 bases from J, the gap between germline ends came to 4 bases. In DNA, the CDR3 is TGTGCCAGCAGCTTGTCTAGCACAGATACGCAGTATTTT. Translation: CASSLSSTDTQYF.